This T cell receptor beta chain is from a study of STAT5B mutations in CD4+ large granular lymphocyte leukemia. Trimming shortened V by 0 bases and J by 5 bases, and 8 bases separated the two germline ends. Germline CDR1 is SGHRS and CDR2 is YFSETQ. The CDR3 totals 13 residues. This clone showed up just a few times. Buffy coats from healthy blood donors served as controls. Produced via immunoSEQ multiplex PCR; TCRdb's table is partial and in-frame only. The sample contains approximately 34,000 clones, 72% of which appear only once. The sequenced sample was CD4+ T cells from blood buffy coats. The receptor was derived from a human donor in good health. The chain uses TRBV5-1 and TRBJ1-1, with unresolved D. The CDR3 sequence is CASSLDSTTEAFF. The CDR3 nucleotides read TGCGCCAGCAGCTTGGACAGTACTACTGAAGCTTTCTTT.